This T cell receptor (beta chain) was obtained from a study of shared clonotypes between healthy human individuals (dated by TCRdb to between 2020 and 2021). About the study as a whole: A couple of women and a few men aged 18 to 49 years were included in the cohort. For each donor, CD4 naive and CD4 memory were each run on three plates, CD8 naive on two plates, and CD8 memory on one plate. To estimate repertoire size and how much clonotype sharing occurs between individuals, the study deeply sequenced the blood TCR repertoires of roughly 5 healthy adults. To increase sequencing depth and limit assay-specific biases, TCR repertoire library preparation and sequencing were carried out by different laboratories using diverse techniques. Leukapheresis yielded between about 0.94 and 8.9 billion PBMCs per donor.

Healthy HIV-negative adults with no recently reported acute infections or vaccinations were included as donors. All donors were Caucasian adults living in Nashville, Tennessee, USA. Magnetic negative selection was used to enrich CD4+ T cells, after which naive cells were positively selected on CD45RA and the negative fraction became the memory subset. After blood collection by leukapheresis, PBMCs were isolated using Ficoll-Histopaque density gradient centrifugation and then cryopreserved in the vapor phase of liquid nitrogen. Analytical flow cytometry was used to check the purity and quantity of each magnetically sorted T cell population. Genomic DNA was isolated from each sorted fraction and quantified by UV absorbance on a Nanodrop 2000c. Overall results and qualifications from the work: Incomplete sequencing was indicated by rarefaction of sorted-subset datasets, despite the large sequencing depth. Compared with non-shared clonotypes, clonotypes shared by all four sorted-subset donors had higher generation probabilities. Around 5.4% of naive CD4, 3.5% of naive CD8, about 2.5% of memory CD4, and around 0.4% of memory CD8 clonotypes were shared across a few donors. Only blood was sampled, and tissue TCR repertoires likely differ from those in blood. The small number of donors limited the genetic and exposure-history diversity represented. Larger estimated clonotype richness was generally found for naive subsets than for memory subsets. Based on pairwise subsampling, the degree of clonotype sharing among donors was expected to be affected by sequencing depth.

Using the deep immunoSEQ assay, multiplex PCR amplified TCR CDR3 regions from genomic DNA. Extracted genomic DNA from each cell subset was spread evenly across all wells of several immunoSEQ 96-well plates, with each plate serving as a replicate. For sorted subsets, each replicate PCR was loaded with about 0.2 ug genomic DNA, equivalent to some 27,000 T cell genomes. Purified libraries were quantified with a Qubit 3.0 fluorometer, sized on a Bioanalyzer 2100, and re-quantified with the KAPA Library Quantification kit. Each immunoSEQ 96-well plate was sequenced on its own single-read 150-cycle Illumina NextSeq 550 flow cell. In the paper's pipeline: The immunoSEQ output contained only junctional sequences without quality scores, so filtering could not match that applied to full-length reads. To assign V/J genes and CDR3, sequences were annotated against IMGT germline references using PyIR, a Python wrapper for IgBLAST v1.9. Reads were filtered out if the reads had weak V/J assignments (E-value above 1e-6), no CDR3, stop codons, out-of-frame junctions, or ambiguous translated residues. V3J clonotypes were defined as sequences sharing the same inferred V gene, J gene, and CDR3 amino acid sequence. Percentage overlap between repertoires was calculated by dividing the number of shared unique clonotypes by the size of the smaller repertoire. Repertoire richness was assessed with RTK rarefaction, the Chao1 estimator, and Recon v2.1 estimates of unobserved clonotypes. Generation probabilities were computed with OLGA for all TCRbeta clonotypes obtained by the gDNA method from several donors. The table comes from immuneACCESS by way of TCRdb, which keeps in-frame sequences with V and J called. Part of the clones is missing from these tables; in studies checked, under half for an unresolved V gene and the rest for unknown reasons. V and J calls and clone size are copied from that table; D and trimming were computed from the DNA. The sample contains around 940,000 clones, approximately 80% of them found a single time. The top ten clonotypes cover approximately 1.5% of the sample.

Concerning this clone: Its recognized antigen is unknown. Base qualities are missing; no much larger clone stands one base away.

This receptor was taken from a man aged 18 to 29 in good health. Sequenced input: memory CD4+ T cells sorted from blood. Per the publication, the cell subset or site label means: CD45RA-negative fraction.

CDR3 protein: CASSIGRGRGETQYF. The base sequence is TGCGCCAGCAGTATCGGGAGGGGGCGAGGGGAGACCCAGTACTTC. This sequence uses TRBV5-1 and TRBJ2-5; perhaps TRBD2 is the D gene, with 8 bases matching. Cut back by 5 bases and 5 bases, the V and J ends lie 19 bases apart. Sequences SGHRS (CDR1) and YFSETQ (CDR2) are obtained from the germline V gene. The CDR3 numbers 15 residues from cysteine through phenylalanine. Here the CDR3 DNA is all that survives: 45 bases in frame from base 1.